The 24 T cell receptor beta chains presented below share a single source sample, sequenced in a study of T cells in Graves' hyperthyroidism and ophthalmopathy. It was RNA transcripts that yielded the amplified TCR beta CDR3 regions. A first-round RT-PCR of the TCR CDR3 used the HTBI primer set. TCRdb ran MiXCR on the multiplex PCR reads and lists one entry per CDR3 protein. The sample has fewer than 850,000 distinct CDR3 sequences, roughly a sixth seen once. Sequencing was performed on blood. These receptors came from a man in his fifties or sixties with Graves' hyperthyroidism.

This clonotype was recorded many times. The gene calls are TRBV18 and TRBJ2-5, with D hard to call. The CDR3 sequence is 15 residues long. The germline V gene encodes CDR1 KGHSH and CDR2 LQKENI. V was shortened by 6 bases and J by 5 bases, with 19 bases between the two germline ends. Here the CDR3 DNA reads TGTGCCAGCTCCTTTTTATACAGCGTAGAGGAGACCCAGTACTTC. Translation: CASSFLYSVEETQYF.

This clonotype has a count of ten or more. The gene calls are TRBV30 and TRBJ2-3, with 9 bases identical to TRBD2. The CDR3 is made up of 13 amino acids. J lost 12 bases, V lost 4 bases, and 11 bases had no gene match. Germline CDR1 is GTSNPN and CDR2 is SVGIG (reference sequence). CDR3 nucleotide sequence: TGTGCCTGGAAGACCAACCTAGCGGGGCGACAGTATTTT. It yields the protein CAWKTNLAGRQYF.

This clonotype was observed at least ten times. CDR3 DNA sequence: TGTGCCAGCAGTCCCATAGGACAGGGGCTTTGGGGCTACACCTTC. This encodes CASSPIGQGLWGYTF. The chain carries TRBV27 and TRBJ1-2, with 9 bases aligning to TRBD1. The CDR3 runs 15 residues. The V and J ends lost 5 bases and 8 bases, in that order; junction bases with no gene match: 12. CDR1 and CDR2 from the germline V gene are MNHEY and SMNVEV (reference sequence).

This clonotype was seen repeatedly, ten times or more. The V call is TRBV6-2 or TRBV6-3, the J call TRBJ2-3; 10 positions match TRBD1. The V gene end was trimmed by 5 bases and the J gene end by 3 bases; junction bases not matched to a gene: 2. The CDR3 totals 14 residues. CDR1 is MNHEY and CDR2 is SVGEGT in the germline V gene. The DNA of the CDR3 is TGTGCCAGCAGTCGACAGGGGGCAACAGATACGCAGTATTTT. Translated: CASSRQGATDTQYF.

This clonotype was detected ten times or more. The V and J genes are TRBV28 and TRBJ1-4, with D unclear. CDR3 length equals 14 residues. Germline CDR1 reads MDHEN; CDR2 reads SYDVKM. The V end lost 8 bases, the J end lost 5 bases, and 15 bases lay between the germline ends. The CDR3 here is CASRKALINEKLFF. CDR3 nucleotide sequence: TGTGCCAGCCGGAAGGCACTGATAAATGAAAAACTGTTTTTT.

This chain uses TRBV4-1 with TRBJ2-7, with 10 positions matching TRBD1. Germline V CDR1 and CDR2: MGHRA, YSYEKL. This CDR3 region has 16 residues. With 3 bases clipped from V and 1 base from J, the junction kept 6 bases outside the gene matches. CDR3 region: CASSQGTGVKSYEQYF. The CDR3 coding sequence is TGCGCCAGCAGCCAGGGGACAGGGGTAAAGTCCTACGAGCAGTACTTC.

This clonotype was seen more than once but under ten times. This chain uses TRBV30 with TRBJ1-1, with D possibly matching TRBD1 (5 bases). Trimming removed 4 bases at V and 5 bases at J, with 14 bases between. The CDR3 is 13 amino acids. Germline lookup yields CDR1 GTSNPN and CDR2 SVGIG (reference sequence). The CDR3 DNA reads as TGTGCCTGGACCCAGCAGGGTTATACTGAAGCTTTCTTT. Translated, it gives CAWTQQGYTEAFF. Looking up the rest from reference TRBV30 and TRBJ1-1 gives the full variable domain: SQTIHQWPATLVQPVGSPLSLECTVEGTSNPNLYWYRQAAGRGLQLLFYSVGIGQISSEVPQNLSASRPQDRQFILSSKKLLLSDSGFYLCAWTQQGYTEAFFGQGTRLTVV.

V gene TRBV4-3 combines with J gene TRBJ1-3; perhaps TRBD1 as D (5 bases). Trimming left V 2 bases short and J 2 bases short, with 10 bases between. The germline V gene has CDR1 LGHNA and CDR2 YSLEER. The CDR3 sequence is 15 residues long. In DNA form, the CDR3 reads TGCGCCAGCAGCCAACAGGGTAAGGCTGGAAACACCATATATTTT. This gives the protein CASSQQGKAGNTIYF.

DNA for the CDR3: TGTGCCAGCAGTCCGAGGGTTATGACAGGGCTGGCTGGAAACACCATATATTTT. It specifies CASSPRVMTGLAGNTIYF. The chain combines TRBV6-1 with TRBJ1-3; 7 positions agree with TRBD1. Germline assignment: CDR1 MNHNS and CDR2 SASEGT. The CDR3 contains 18 residues. Trimming at V came to 5 bases and at J to 2 bases, leaving 15 bases not matched to a gene.

J is TRBJ1-1 and V is TRBV6-5, with TRBD1 as a possible D gene (5 bases). Germline lookup yields CDR1 MNHEY and CDR2 SVGAGI. Trimming removed 4 bases from V and 5 bases from J, with 14 bases in between. CDR3 size: 14 residues. CDR3 residues: CASSSGPGRTEAFF. The CDR3 DNA reads TGTGCCAGCAGTTCGGGGCCAGGGCGGACTGAAGCTTTCTTT.

This clonotype turned up a few times. The chain has TRBV19 and TRBJ1-5, with unresolved D. Trimming cost V 4 bases and J 2 bases, with 15 bases left between them. This CDR3 has 16 residues. The V gene's germline CDR1 is LNHDA and CDR2 SQIVND (reference sequence). In DNA form, the CDR3 reads TGTGCCAGTAGTACACTCCCCGGGAGCCGCAATCAGCCCCAGCATTTT. It specifies CASSTLPGSRNQPQHF.

This clonotype was seen only a few times. Possible read error: a much larger clone is one base away. The chain is built from TRBV6-1 and TRBJ1-1; no firm D call. Germline CDR1 reads MNHNS; CDR2 reads SASEGT. The CDR3 has 11 amino acids. V was pared by 2 bases and J by 6 bases, with 4 bases between. Written as DNA, the CDR3 is TGTGCCAGCAGTGAATGGCCTGAAGCTTTCTTT. Its protein product is CASSEWPEAFF.

With regard to this clonotype: This may be a read error: a much more frequent sequence differs by one nucleotide. The rearrangement uses TRBV12-3 or TRBV12-4 and TRBJ2-1; weak D call: TRBD2 (5 bases). This CDR3 region has 17 residues. Trimming took 9 bases from V and 6 from J, leaving 27 bases between them. In DNA, the CDR3 is TGTGCCAGTAGCTTACCGGTCGGGCTAGCAGAAACCAATGAGCAGTTCTTC. Its translation is CASSLPVGLAETNEQFF.

This clonotype appeared many times. This chain links TRBV5-1 with TRBJ2-2; D not resolved. This CDR3 spans 16 amino acids. V was trimmed by 1 base and J by 0 bases, leaving 10 bases between them. Per germline, CDR1 SGHRS and CDR2 YFSETQ. The CDR3 here is CASSLFWGSNTGELFF. The CDR3 DNA reads TGCGCCAGCAGCTTGTTCTGGGGTTCGAACACCGGGGAGCTGTTTTTT. Supplemented by reference TRBV5-1 and TRBJ2-2, the full variable domain reads KAGVTQTPRYLIKTRGQQVTLSCSPISGHRSVSWYQQTPGQGLQFLFEYFSETQRNKGNFPGRFSGRQFSNSRSEMNVSTLELGDSALYLCASSLFWGSNTGELFFGEGSRLTVL.

Remarks on this clonotype: Here the CDR3 omits its conserved ending phenylalanine or tryptophan, so a read error is the likely source. The CDR3: CASSPALAGTYEQYS. The CDR3, as DNA: TGTGCCAGCAGCCCGGCACTAGCGGGGACCTACGAGCAGTACTCC. This chain links TRBV11-3 with TRBJ2-7, with TRBD2 matching over 10 bases. The CDR3 loop spans 15 amino acids. Trimming cost V 5 bases and J 2 bases; bases outside gene matches: 6. Per the germline V gene, CDR1 is SGHNT and CDR2 is YENEEA.

The sample holds many counts of this clonotype. The chain combines TRBV2 with TRBJ2-7; D call uncertain. The CDR3 is made up of 13 amino acids. The V gene's germline CDR1 is SNHLY and CDR2 FYNNEI. With 6 bases removed from V and 0 bases from J, the gap between germline ends came to 9 bases. The CDR3 spells CASSWSDSYEQYF. The CDR3 nucleotides are TGTGCCAGCAGCTGGTCAGACTCCTACGAGCAGTACTTC. Combining the CDR3 with reference TRBV2 and TRBJ2-7 gives the whole variable domain EPEVTQTPSHQVTQMGQEVILRCVPISNHLYFYWYRQILGQKVEFLVSFYNNEISEKSEIFDDQFSVERPDGSNFTLKIRSTKLEDSAMYFCASSWSDSYEQYFGPGTRLTVT.

This clonotype was seen a few times. The chain combines TRBV10-1 with TRBJ1-5; D is uncertain. Germline-derived CDR1 and CDR2 are WNHNN and SYGVQD (reference sequence). The CDR3 totals 13 residues. Between the trimmed V and J ends, which lost 4 bases and 6 bases, there was a span of 10 bases. This chain's CDR3 is CASSGTGGQPQHF. For the CDR3, the DNA is TGCGCCAGCAGTGGGACCGGAGGTCAGCCCCAGCATTTT.

This clonotype was observed at least ten times. V is TRBV19 and J is TRBJ2-3; 14 nucleotides agree with TRBD2. Germline V gives CDR1 LNHDA, CDR2 SQIVND (reference sequence). With V trimmed by 3 bases and J by 1 base, 0 bases remained unmatched. The CDR3 runs 16 residues. CDR3: CASSMGLAGGTDTQYF. The CDR3 region has the DNA TGTGCCAGTAGTATGGGACTAGCGGGGGGCACAGATACGCAGTATTTT. The full variable domain, with the rest looked up from reference TRBV19 and TRBJ2-3, is DGGITQSPKYLFRKEGQNVTLSCEQNLNHDAMYWYRQDPGQGLRLIYYSQIVNDFQKGDIAEGYSVSREKKESFPLTVTSAQKNPTAFYLCASSMGLAGGTDTQYFGPGTRLTVL.

This clonotype was counted a few times. The chain links TRBV20-1 to TRBJ2-3; D remains ambiguous. This CDR3 has 13 amino acids. With 1 base removed from V and 4 bases from J, the gap between germline ends came to 9 bases. The germline CDR1 and CDR2 sequences are DFQATT and SNEGSKA (reference sequence). CDR3 nucleotides: TGCAGTGCTAGAGGCCCAGGTGCAGATACGCAGTATTTT. Translated, it gives CSARGPGADTQYF.

This clonotype showed up many times. The chain links TRBV11-2 to TRBJ1-5; a possible D gene is TRBD1 (6 bases). The germline CDR1 and CDR2 sequences are SGHAT and FQNNGV. V dropped 3 bases and J dropped 7 bases, with 16 bases sitting between them. This CDR3 is 15 amino acids long. The CDR3 region has the DNA TGTGCCAGCAGCTTCGGTGCTGGGGGCGGGCAGCCCCAGCATTTT. The encoded protein is CASSFGAGGGQPQHF.

This clonotype has a handful of counts. The chain has TRBV7-6 and TRBJ2-1, with 9 bases identical to TRBD1. The CDR3 is 16 amino acids. The germline CDR1 and CDR2 sequences are SGHVS and FNYEAQ. Germline trimming cut 2 bases from V and 9 bases from J; bases unmatched to any gene: 11. Written as DNA, the CDR3 is TGTGCCAGCAGCTTACTCGTACAGGGGGCGAAGGGTGAGCAGTTCTTC. Protein: CASSLLVQGAKGEQFF.

V is TRBV10-1 and J is TRBJ1-2, with D maybe TRBD1 (5 bases). The germline V gene encodes CDR1 WNHNN and CDR2 SYGVQD (reference sequence). Trimming removed 10 bases from V and 3 bases from J, with 15 bases in between. The CDR3 has 13 residues. CDR3 region: CAIPGKWDYGYTF. In nucleotides, the CDR3 is TGCGCCATTCCAGGGAAGTGGGACTATGGCTACACCTTC.

This clonotype showed up many times. V is TRBV6-1 and J is TRBJ1-1; D ambiguous. The CDR3 is made up of 12 amino acids. V lost 6 bases and J lost 4, with 9 bases in between. Germline assignment: CDR1 MNHNS and CDR2 SASEGT. The CDR3 reads CASRNGVTEAFF. CDR3 nucleotides: TGTGCCAGCAGAAACGGGGTCACTGAAGCTTTCTTT.

There are many counts of this clonotype. The chain is built from TRBV27 and TRBJ2-5; D not resolved. V gave up 5 bases and J gave up 0 bases, with 10 bases separating them. This CDR3 has 14 residues. Germline CDR1 and CDR2: MNHEY and SMNVEV (reference sequence). DNA for the CDR3: TGTGCCAGCAGTAAACAGTCCCACCAAGAGACCCAGTACTTC. Translating gives CASSKQSHQETQYF.